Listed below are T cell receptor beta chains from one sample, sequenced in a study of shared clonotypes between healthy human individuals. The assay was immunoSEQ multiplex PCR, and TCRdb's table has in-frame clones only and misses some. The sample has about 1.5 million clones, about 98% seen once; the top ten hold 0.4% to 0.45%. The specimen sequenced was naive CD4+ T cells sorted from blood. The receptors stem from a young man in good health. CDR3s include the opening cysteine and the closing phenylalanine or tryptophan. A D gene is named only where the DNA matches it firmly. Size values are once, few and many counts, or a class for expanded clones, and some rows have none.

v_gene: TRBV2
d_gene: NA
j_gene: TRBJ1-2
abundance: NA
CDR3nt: TGTGCCAGCAGAGGAGACTCCTATGGCTACACCTTC
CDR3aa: CASRGDSYGYTF

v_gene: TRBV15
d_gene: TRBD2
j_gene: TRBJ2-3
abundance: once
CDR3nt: TGTGCCACCAGCAGAGATCTGAGCGGGAGAGGGAGAGTAGATACGCAGTATTTT
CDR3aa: CATSRDLSGRGRVDTQYF

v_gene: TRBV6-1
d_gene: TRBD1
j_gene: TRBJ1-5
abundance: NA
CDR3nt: TGTGCCAGCAGCGTGGGGGGGACAGCTAATCAGCCCCAGCATTTT
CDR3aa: CASSVGGTANQPQHF

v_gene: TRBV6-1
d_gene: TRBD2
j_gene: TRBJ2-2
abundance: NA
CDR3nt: TGTGCCAGCAGTGAAATTGACTTAGCGGGGGCTAACACCGGGGAGCTGTTTTTT
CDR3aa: CASSEIDLAGANTGELFF

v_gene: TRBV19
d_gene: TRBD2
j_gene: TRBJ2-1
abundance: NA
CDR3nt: TGTGCCAGTAGTACGACTAGCGGGAGAATAAATGAGCAGTTCTTC
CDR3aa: CASSTTSGRINEQFF

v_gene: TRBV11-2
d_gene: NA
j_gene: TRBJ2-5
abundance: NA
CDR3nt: TGTGCCAGCAGCTTAGGTAGACAGGGAGGAGAGACCCAGTACTTC
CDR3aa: CASSLGRQGGETQYF

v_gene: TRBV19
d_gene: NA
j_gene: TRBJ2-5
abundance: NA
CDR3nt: TGTGCCAGTAGTACCCTACTCCTGGGGGAGACCCAGTACTTC
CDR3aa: CASSTLLLGETQYF

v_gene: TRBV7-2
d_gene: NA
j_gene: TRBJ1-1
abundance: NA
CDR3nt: TGTGCCAGCAGCCCAATTCACAGGACGGGCTTTTTCTTT
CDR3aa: CASSPIHRTGFFF

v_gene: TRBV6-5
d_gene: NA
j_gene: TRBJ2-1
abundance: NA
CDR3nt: TGTGCCAGCAGCATTGGTTCCTGGTCCAATGAGCAGTTCTTC
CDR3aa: CASSIGSWSNEQFF

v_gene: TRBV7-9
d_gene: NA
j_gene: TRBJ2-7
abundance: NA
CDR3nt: TGTGCCAGCAGCTTAGGCAGGGAATGGACCTACGAGCAGTACTTC
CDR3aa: CASSLGREWTYEQYF

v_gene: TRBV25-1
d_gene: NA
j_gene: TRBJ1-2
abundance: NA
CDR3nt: TGTGCCAGCAGTGAGGGAGGGGGGGCCAGTTATGGCTACACCTTC
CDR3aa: CASSEGGGASYGYTF

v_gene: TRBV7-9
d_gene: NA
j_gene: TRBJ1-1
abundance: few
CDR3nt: TGTGCCAGCAGCCCCAGAGGAACTGAAGCTTTCTTT
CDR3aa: CASSPRGTEAFF

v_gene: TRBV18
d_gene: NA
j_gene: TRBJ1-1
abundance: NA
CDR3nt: TGTGCCAGCTCACCAGGGGTCACTGAAGCTTTCTTT
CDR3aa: CASSPGVTEAFF

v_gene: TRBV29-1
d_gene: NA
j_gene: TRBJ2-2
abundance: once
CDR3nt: TGCAGCGTTGAACTACGGGGGCGGACCGGGGAGCTGTTTTTT
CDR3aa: CSVELRGRTGELFF

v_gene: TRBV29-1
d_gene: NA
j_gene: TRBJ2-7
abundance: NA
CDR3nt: TGCAGCGTTAGGGCAGGTGGATACGAGCAGTACTTC
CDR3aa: CSVRAGGYEQYF

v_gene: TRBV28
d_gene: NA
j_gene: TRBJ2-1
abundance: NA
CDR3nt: TGTGCCAGCAGTGGGCCATTAGCCTTGATAAGGTACAATGAGCAGTTCTTC
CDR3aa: CASSGPLALIRYNEQFF

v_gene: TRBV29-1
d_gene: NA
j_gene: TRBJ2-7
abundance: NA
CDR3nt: TGCAGCGTTGGTATGGTTATCAACGAGCAGTACTTC
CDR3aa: CSVGMVINEQYF

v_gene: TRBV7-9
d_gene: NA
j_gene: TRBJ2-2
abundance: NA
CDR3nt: TGTGCCAGCAGCTTAGAAATAGGGACTTGGAACACCGAGGAGCTGTTTTTT
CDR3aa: CASSLEIGTWNTEELFF

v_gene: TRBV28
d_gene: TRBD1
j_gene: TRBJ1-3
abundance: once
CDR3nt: TGTGCCAGCAGTTTAAGCGGACAGGGCGGAAACACCATATATTTT
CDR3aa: CASSLSGQGGNTIYF

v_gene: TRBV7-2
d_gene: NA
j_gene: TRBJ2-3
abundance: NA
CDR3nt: TGTGCCAGCAGCTTAGAAAGGGATACGCAGTATTTT
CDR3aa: CASSLERDTQYF